The 30 T cell receptor beta chains in this list originate from one sample, sequenced in a study of OX40 agonist ivuxolimab in advanced cancers. Sequenced by immunoSEQ multiplex PCR; TCRdb stores in-frame clones only, minus some. The sample yields 66,000 or so clones, roughly 90% seen once. Sequences were derived from CD4+ or CD8+ T cells sorted from blood, sampled in a trial of the OX40 agonist ivuxolimab. Receptor source: an adult with an advanced solid tumor such as melanoma, head and neck, liver or kidney cancer.

By its share, this clone is medium-sized. CDR3 residues: CASSLGTGNGYTF. The CDR3 DNA reads as TGTGCCAGCAGCTTAGGGACAGGGAATGGCTACACCTTC. The V gene is TRBV28, the J gene TRBJ1-2, with TRBD1 matching over 9 bases. The CDR3 runs to 13 residues. CDR1 and CDR2 from the germline V gene are MDHEN and SYDVKM. The J segment lost 6 bases and the V segment lost 6 bases, leaving 5 bases of the junction unmatched.

The CDR3 spells CASSLLGLIYGYTF. The CDR3 DNA is TGTGCCAGCAGCTTGTTGGGACTTATCTATGGCTACACCTTC. The V call is TRBV7-2, the J call TRBJ1-2; tentatively, D is TRBD1 (5 bases). The CDR3 has 14 residues. Trimming removed 3 bases at V and 4 bases at J, with 12 bases between. Germline-derived CDR1 and CDR2 are SGHTA and FQGNSA.

This chain links TRBV6-1 with TRBJ2-3; 9 nucleotides line up with TRBD2. The germline gives CDR1 MNHNS, CDR2 SASEGT. J lost 5 bases, V lost 5 bases, and 8 bases had no gene match. This CDR3 has 15 amino acids. For the CDR3, the DNA is TGTGCCAGCAGTCGACTAGCGGAACAAGGAGATACGCAGTATTTT. Translated, it gives CASSRLAEQGDTQYF.

The sample holds one count of this clone. The junction departs from the called germline gene at one end, perhaps through a read error. The chain has TRBV5-8 and TRBJ1-1; no clear D. There are 11 residues in the CDR3. CDR1 and CDR2 (germline): SGHTS, YDEGEE. The CDR3: CASSLKTEAFF. CDR3 in DNA: TGTGCCAGCAGCTTGAAAACTGAAGCTTTCTTT. The full variable domain, rest sourced from reference TRBV5-8 and TRBJ1-1, is EAGVTQSPTHLIKTRGQQATLRCSPISGHTSVYWYQQALGLGLQFLLWYDEGEERNRGNFPPRFSGRQFPNYSSELNVNALELEDSALYLCASSLKTEAFFGQGTRLTVV.

This chain links TRBV7-9 with TRBJ2-3; D may be TRBD2 (6 bases). The V gene lost 0 bases and the J gene lost 2 bases, with 15 bases spanning the gap. The CDR3 is 17 residues long. CDR1 and CDR2 from the germline V gene are SEHNR and FQNEAQ (reference sequence). CDR3 nucleotide sequence: TGTGCCAGCAGCTTAGCCCGGACTATTACCTACACAGATACGCAGTATTTT. It is translated as CASSLARTITYTDTQYF.

V is TRBV28 and J is TRBJ1-5; a possible D gene is TRBD1 (6 bases). Trimming stripped 1 base from V and 6 bases from J, with 16 bases between. CDR1 and CDR2 from the germline V gene are MDHEN and SYDVKM. The CDR3 totals 16 residues. DNA for the CDR3: TGTGCCAGCAGTTTATTACAGGGCGTCTTCCCTCAGCCCCAGCATTTT. It is translated as CASSLLQGVFPQPQHF.

The V call is TRBV19, the J call TRBJ2-3, with D perhaps assigned TRBD1 or TRBD2 (7 bases each). Germline CDR1 LNHDA, CDR2 SQIVND (reference sequence). The CDR3 extends over 15 amino acids. V was trimmed by 7 bases and J by 6 bases, leaving 20 bases between them. The CDR3 spells CASKRQGEGWDTQYF. The CDR3 region has the DNA TGTGCCAGTAAACGTCAGGGGGAGGGCTGGGATACGCAGTATTTT.

This chain's CDR3 is CASSRTGEGTDTQYF. Written as DNA, the CDR3 is TGCGCCAGCAGCCGGACAGGGGAAGGGACAGATACGCAGTATTTT. V usage is TRBV5-1 and J usage is TRBJ2-3, with 9 nucleotides matching TRBD1. The trim removed 4 bases at V and 3 bases at J, leaving 6 bases unmatched. CDR3 size: 15 residues. Per germline, CDR1 SGHRS and CDR2 YFSETQ.

The chain couples TRBV6-6 to TRBJ2-2; 11 nucleotides line up with TRBD1. This CDR3 has 14 amino acids. V lost 6 bases, J lost 7 bases, and 4 bases stayed unmatched. In germline, CDR1 is MNHNY, CDR2 SVGAGI (reference sequence). The CDR3 nucleotides are TGTGCCAGCAGCCCGGGACAGGGGGTCGGGGAGCTGTTTTTT. The encoded protein is CASSPGQGVGELFF.

The rearrangement joins TRBV16 to TRBJ1-5; 8 nucleotides line up with TRBD1. Germline trimming cut 1 base from V and 1 base from J; bases unmatched to any gene: 3. The CDR3 consists of 16 residues. Germline lookup yields CDR1 KGHSY and CDR2 FQNENV. CDR3 nucleotides: TGTGCCAGCAGCCAATTTACAGGGGGAAGCAATCAGCCCCAGCATTTT. As protein: CASSQFTGGSNQPQHF.

The chain is built from TRBV4-2 and TRBJ1-1; D gene ambiguous. Trimming shortened V by 1 base and J by 0 bases, and 9 bases separated the two germline ends. The length of the CDR3 is 15 residues. Germline CDR1 and CDR2: LGHNA and YNFKEQ. CDR3 in amino acids: CASSQGAALNTEAFF. For the CDR3, the DNA is TGTGCCAGCAGCCAAGGGGCAGCCTTGAACACTGAAGCTTTCTTT.

This chain connects TRBV18 to TRBJ2-7, with D uncertain. Trimming pared 4 bases from V and 0 bases from J, leaving 16 bases between. The CDR3 covers 16 residues. Looked up from germline, CDR1 is KGHSH and CDR2 is LQKENI. CDR3 coding DNA: TGTGCCAGCTCACTTTCACCGGGTCCTAGCTCCTACGAGCAGTACTTC. Its translation is CASSLSPGPSSYEQYF.

Concerning this clone: Other nucleotide sequences in the sample specify the same CDR3. The chain links TRBV2 to TRBJ2-5; D unresolved. Trimming removed 5 bases at V and 2 bases at J, with 3 bases between. The CDR3 is 11 amino acids. Germline CDR1 and CDR2: SNHLY and FYNNEI. CDR3 sequence (DNA): TGTGCCAGCAGTCCTCAAGAGACCCAGTACTTC. The encoded protein is CASSPQETQYF.

This sequence joins TRBV7-2 and TRBJ2-1; 10 bases are a match to TRBD2. This CDR3 spans 14 amino acids. The J segment lost 9 bases and the V segment lost 5 bases, leaving 7 bases of the junction unmatched. Per the germline V gene, CDR1 is SGHTA and CDR2 is FQGNSA. CDR3 amino acids: CASSTLAGLTEQFF. Written as DNA, the CDR3 is TGTGCCAGCAGCACACTAGCGGGGTTGACTGAGCAGTTCTTC.

The V and J genes are TRBV4-2 and TRBJ2-7; TRBD1 aligns across 7 bases. Trimming took 2 bases from V and 4 from J; bases not matched to a gene: 20. CDR1 LGHNA and CDR2 YNFKEQ come from the germline V gene. CDR3 length: 19 amino acids. CDR3 nucleotide sequence: TGTGCCAGCAGCCAATCCCCGGGGAACACCCGACAGGGTTGGTACGAGCAGTACTTC. Residues: CASSQSPGNTRQGWYEQYF.

The chain combines TRBV6-5 with TRBJ1-3; D remains ambiguous. V lost 6 bases and J lost 4, with 13 bases in between. Germline CDR1 and CDR2: MNHEY and SVGAGI. The CDR3 has 14 amino acids. CDR3 sequence: CASSRGPGGNTIYF. CDR3 nucleotides: TGTGCCAGCAGCCGGGGTCCGGGGGGAAACACCATATATTTT.

This clone was observed a few times. This chain joins TRBV2 and TRBJ2-5; TRBD1 is a possible D gene (5 bases). The ends were cut back, 9 bases at V and 1 base at J, with 18 bases in the middle. This CDR3 has 15 amino acids. The germline CDR1 and CDR2 sequences are SNHLY and FYNNEI. DNA of the CDR3: TGTGCCAGTGTTAATCAGGGAAATCGCCAAGAGACCCAGTACTTC. Amino acids: CASVNQGNRQETQYF.

The table lists this clone with a count of one. This chain joins TRBV7-2 and TRBJ1-1, with D possibly matching TRBD1 (6 bases). CDR1 and CDR2 from the germline V gene are SGHTA and FQGNSA. The V end was cut by 2 bases, the J end by 10 bases, with 14 bases between. The CDR3 length is 13 residues. Here the CDR3 DNA reads TGTGCCAGCAGCTTAACCACACAGGGAGCAGCTTTCTTT. Encoded protein: CASSLTTQGAAFF.

The chain has TRBV2 and TRBJ2-7; 7 bases line up with TRBD1. CDR1 and CDR2 (germline): SNHLY, FYNNEI. The CDR3 has 13 amino acids. With 8 bases clipped from V and 1 base from J, the junction kept 5 bases outside the gene matches. The CDR3 DNA is TGTGCCAGCGTACGGGACAGATCCTACGAGCAGTACTTC. Translation gives CASVRDRSYEQYF.

The J gene is TRBJ1-1, the V gene TRBV11-2; a weak D match, TRBD1 (5 bases). CDR3 size: 17 residues. The V end lost 5 bases, the J end lost 0 bases, and 19 bases lay between the germline ends. The germline V gene has CDR1 SGHAT and CDR2 FQNNGV. DNA of the CDR3: TGTGCCAGCAGCCGGCGCACAGGCCCTATGGTGAACACTGAAGCTTTCTTT. Protein product: CASSRRTGPMVNTEAFF.

This chain joins TRBV19 and TRBJ1-5, with 7 bases aligning to TRBD1. From germline, CDR1 is LNHDA and CDR2 SQIVND (reference sequence). V dropped 0 bases and J dropped 7; count of bases not matched to a gene: 9. CDR3 size: 16 residues. This CDR3 is CASSIDRRGRSQPQHF. The DNA for the CDR3 is TGTGCCAGTAGTATAGATCGGAGGGGGCGATCCCAGCCCCAGCATTTT.

The chain carries TRBV28 and TRBJ2-2; the D gene is possibly TRBD1 (5 bases). This CDR3 is 15 amino acids long. Per germline, CDR1 MDHEN and CDR2 SYDVKM. Trimming removed 2 bases at V and 3 bases at J, with 10 bases between. CDR3 in DNA: TGTGCCAGCAGTTTACTAGGGGCGGACACCGGGGAGCTGTTTTTT. This translates into CASSLLGADTGELFF.

The chain couples TRBV7-2 to TRBJ2-5, with D uncertain. This CDR3 has 13 amino acids. Germline V gives CDR1 SGHTA, CDR2 FQGNSA. The V gene lost 4 bases and the J gene lost 5 bases, with 11 bases spanning the gap. The CDR3 sequence: CASSYLMGETQYF. The CDR3 DNA sequence: TGTGCCAGCAGCTATCTCATGGGTGAGACCCAGTACTTC.

The table lists this clone with a count of one. V usage is TRBV18 and J usage is TRBJ2-3; the D gene could be TRBD1 or TRBD2 (6 bases each). The CDR3 loop spans 17 amino acids. Germline V CDR1 and CDR2: KGHSH, LQKENI. Trimming took 0 bases from V and 1 from J, leaving 14 bases between them. The CDR3: CASSPPVRGLGTDTQYF. The CDR3 DNA reads as TGTGCCAGCTCACCACCGGTCCGGGGGCTGGGCACAGATACGCAGTATTTT.

The V gene is TRBV7-9, the J gene TRBJ1-2; 7 bases align to TRBD1. Germline V CDR1 and CDR2: SEHNR, FQNEAQ (reference sequence). CDR3 length: 15 amino acids. V was pared by 1 base and J by 4 bases, with 6 bases of the junction left unmatched. The CDR3 coding sequence is TGTGCCAGCAGCTTAGAACAGGGGAAGGGCTATGGCTACACCTTC. Translating it yields CASSLEQGKGYGYTF.

The V and J genes are TRBV5-1 and TRBJ2-5; the match to TRBD2 covers 7 bases. CDR3 length: 15 amino acids. Germline trimming cut 0 bases from V and 1 base from J; bases unmatched to any gene: 3. Germline V gives CDR1 SGHRS, CDR2 YFSETQ. Here the CDR3 DNA reads TGCGCCAGCAGCTTGGGGGACTACATCCAAGAGACCCAGTACTTC. Translated: CASSLGDYIQETQYF.

This chain joins TRBV19 and TRBJ1-5; TRBD1 might be the D (6 bases). CDR3 length: 13 amino acids. Germline lookup yields CDR1 LNHDA and CDR2 SQIVND (reference sequence). Trimming cost V 6 bases and J 4 bases, with 10 bases left between them. The CDR3 loop reads CASRGTGNQPQHF. The CDR3 bases are TGTGCCAGTAGGGGTACAGGGAATCAGCCCCAGCATTTT.

This clone appeared once. J is TRBJ2-2 and V is TRBV5-4, with 12 bases identical to TRBD1. With V trimmed by 4 bases and J by 6 bases, 4 bases remained unmatched. The CDR3 has 15 amino acids. Germline V gene data show CDR1 as SGHNT and CDR2 as YYREEE (reference sequence). The CDR3 sequence is CASSGDRGLAGELFF. The DNA of the CDR3 is TGTGCCAGCAGCGGGGACAGGGGGCTCGCCGGGGAGCTGTTTTTT.

In nucleotides, the CDR3 is TGTGCCAGCAGTTACCGTGGGAGCACAGATACGCAGTATTTT. It encodes CASSYRGSTDTQYF. The V gene is TRBV6-5, the J gene TRBJ2-3; D gene uncertain. The CDR3 is 14 amino acids. V was cut by 2 bases and J by 0 bases, with 6 bases left in between. Germline V gene sequence: CDR1 MNHEY, CDR2 SVGAGI.

The rearrangement uses TRBV5-8 and TRBJ2-7; 9 nucleotides match TRBD1. This CDR3 region has 14 residues. CDR1 and CDR2 (germline): SGHTS, YDEGEE. V trimming: 4 bases; J trimming: 2 bases; junction bases outside the gene matches: 4. CDR3 amino acids: CASSKGQGAYEQYF. CDR3 nucleotides: TGTGCCAGCAGCAAGGGACAGGGCGCCTACGAGCAGTACTTC. Supplemented by reference TRBV5-8 and TRBJ2-7, the full variable domain reads EAGVTQSPTHLIKTRGQQATLRCSPISGHTSVYWYQQALGLGLQFLLWYDEGEERNRGNFPPRFSGRQFPNYSSELNVNALELEDSALYLCASSKGQGAYEQYFGPGTRLTVT.